Detailed here is one T cell receptor beta chain. Libraries were prepared by immunoSEQ multiplex PCR; TCRdb keeps only in-frame clonotypes and omits some of them. This table has 300,000 to 400,000 clones, under 90% appearing once. These data are taken from a study of blood T cell repertoires in COVID-19. Overall study context: T cells, B-cell-depleted T cells, or PBMCs supplied cDNA or gDNA.

This CDR3 has 19 amino acids. CDR1 and CDR2 (germline): LGHDT, YNNKEL (reference sequence). V lost 3 bases to trimming and J lost 4 bases; unmatched junction nucleotides: 15. The rearrangement links TRBV3-1 (or the pseudogene TRBV3-2) to TRBJ2-5, with 12 bases matching TRBD1. Sample: PBMCs or T cells enriched from blood (not recorded which). The receptor was derived from a man aged 60 to 75 who had recovered from COVID-19. The CDR3 region has the DNA TGTGCCAGCAGCCAGGGACAGGGGGCGCCAGTGGAGACGGGAGAGACCCAGTACTTC. Translation gives CASSQGQGAPVETGETQYF.